What follows are 9 T cell receptor beta chains derived from one specimen sequenced in a study of T cells in Graves' hyperthyroidism and ophthalmopathy. The CDR3 regions of TCR beta were amplified from RNA transcripts. TCR CDR3 regions were first amplified by RT-PCR with HTBI primers. TCRdb fed the multiplex PCR reads into MiXCR, producing one record per CDR3 protein. The sample records roughly 350,000 distinct CDR3 sequences, approximately 14% being singletons. Sequenced sample: blood. These receptors all come from a woman aged 40 to 50 with Graves' ophthalmopathy.

This clonotype came up many times. This chain links TRBV2 with TRBJ1-5, with TRBD1 matching over 7 bases. From germline, CDR1 is SNHLY and CDR2 FYNNEI. V dropped 6 bases and J dropped 7; count of bases not matched to a gene: 12. CDR3 size: 15 residues. Written as DNA, the CDR3 is TGTGCCAGCAGCTCCCCGAGACAGGGCGTCCAGCCCCAGCATTTT. It codes for CASSSPRQGVQPQHF.

This clonotype has just a few counts. The V and J genes are TRBV28 and TRBJ2-7; no clear D. Germline lookup yields CDR1 MDHEN and CDR2 SYDVKM. The CDR3 sequence is 15 residues long. V was clipped by 4 bases and J by 5 bases, with 18 bases between them. CDR3 sequence: CASSSPREKADEQYF. Here the CDR3 DNA reads TGTGCCAGCAGTTCCCCTCGTGAAAAGGCCGACGAGCAGTACTTC.

The V and J genes are TRBV30 and TRBJ2-7; 13 bases match TRBD2. Germline V gene sequence: CDR1 GTSNPN, CDR2 SVGIG (reference sequence). The CDR3 runs 14 residues. V was clipped by 2 bases and J by 6 bases; unmatched bases: 4. The CDR3 spells CAWSSGLAGVEQYF. The CDR3 nucleotides are TGTGCCTGGAGTTCCGGACTAGCGGGAGTCGAGCAGTACTTC.

This clonotype was picked up many times. The gene calls are TRBV19 and TRBJ2-7, with D perhaps matching TRBD1 (5 bases). With 11 bases removed from V and 0 bases from J, the gap between germline ends came to 17 bases. Germline V CDR1 and CDR2: LNHDA, SQIVND (reference sequence). The CDR3 runs to 14 residues. CDR3: CAVRDSYSSYEQYF. The CDR3 DNA reads TGTGCCGTAAGAGACAGCTATAGCTCCTACGAGCAGTACTTC.

There are many counts of this clonotype. The chain combines TRBV28 with TRBJ2-1, with TRBD1 matching 8 bases. The CDR3 sequence is 15 residues long. V trimming: 3 bases; J trimming: 5 bases; junction bases outside the gene matches: 6. Germline V gene sequence: CDR1 MDHEN, CDR2 SYDVKM. CDR3 amino acids: CASSFRTGRNNEQFF. Written as DNA, the CDR3 is TGTGCCAGCAGTTTCCGGACAGGGCGGAACAATGAGCAGTTCTTC.

This clonotype was detected ten times or more. This rearrangement joins TRBV28 to TRBJ1-2; weak D call: TRBD1 (5 bases). The length of the CDR3 is 14 residues. The germline V gene encodes CDR1 MDHEN and CDR2 SYDVKM. Trimming shortened V by 2 bases and J by 3 bases, and 10 bases separated the two germline ends. The CDR3 sequence: CASSLGGSDYGYTF. CDR3 nucleotide sequence: TGTGCCAGCAGTTTAGGGGGTTCGGACTATGGCTACACCTTC.

Ten or more counts support this clonotype. V and J are TRBV7-8 and TRBJ1-6; D remains unclear. V lost 5 bases, J lost 0 bases, and 8 bases lay in between. Germline CDR1 and CDR2: SGHVS and FQNEAQ. This CDR3 has 15 amino acids. CDR3 protein: CASSTISSYNSPLHF. CDR3 coding DNA: TGTGCCAGCAGCACAATATCCTCCTATAATTCACCCCTCCACTTT.

A few counts support this clonotype. This sequence joins TRBV28 and TRBJ1-3; TRBD1 agrees at 9 bases. J was trimmed by 3 bases and V by 6 bases; bases with no gene match: 18. CDR3 size: 19 residues. CDR1 and CDR2 (germline): MDHEN, SYDVKM. The CDR3 is CASRLTTGGGGTSGNTIYF. The CDR3 bases are TGTGCCAGCAGACTCACGACAGGGGGTGGAGGTACTAGTGGAAACACCATATATTTT.

This clonotype was counted at least ten times. The V and J genes are TRBV5-1 and TRBJ1-5; 8 bases map to TRBD1. Trimming removed 3 bases from V and 5 bases from J; junction bases left unmatched: 1. Germline lookup yields CDR1 SGHRS and CDR2 YFSETQ. The CDR3 spans 13 residues. In DNA, the CDR3 is TGCGCCAGCAGCTCAGGGGGCGATCAGCCCCAGCATTTT. Encoded protein: CASSSGGDQPQHF.